Below, one T cell receptor beta chain is given with its context. What it binds is unknown. This sample is part of a study of spatial heterogeneity in lung cancer. Study-wide results and limits: Resection saw ubiquitous expanded tumor TCRs appear in blood more than follow-up did.

Stated time point: blood at routine non-recurrence follow-up after resection. The authors sequenced whole RNA from tumor, nontumor lung or frozen PBMC without sorting. This CDR3 has 17 amino acids. Trimming at V came to 5 bases and at J to 4 bases, leaving 10 bases not matched to a gene. CDR1 is SSHAT, CDR2 FNYEAQ, per germline (reference sequence). Every cDNA TCR molecule received its own unique molecular identifier. Each CDR3 protein is one row after TCRdb ran MiXCR on the 5' RACE reads. The sample holds around 120,000 distinct CDR3 sequences; 12% are singletons and the top ten take approximately 16%.

This chain connects TRBV7-7 to TRBJ2-1; TRBD1 aligns across 11 bases. The TCR sequence derives from a male donor with early-stage non-small cell lung cancer. The specimen comprised PBMCs, sampled at follow-up. The CDR3 is CASSLKVGQGAYNEQFF. The CDR3 nucleotides read TGTGCCAGCAGCCTAAAAGTTGGACAGGGGGCGTACAATGAGCAGTTCTTC.